Sequencing of this T cell receptor beta chain was carried out in a study of shared clonotypes between healthy human individuals. The CDR3 is 14 residues long. Germline values: CDR1 GTSNPN, CDR2 SVGIG (reference sequence). Turning to this clone: A far bigger clonotype differs at one base, so this is likely a read error. Other DNA sequences in the same sample also yield this CDR3.

Participating donors were healthy, HIV-negative adults free of recent acute infections or vaccinations. The authors distributed each subset's genomic DNA evenly over several immunoSEQ plates. Authors' analysis steps: ImmunoSEQ junction-only sequences lacked quality scores, so their filtering differed. Sequencing was performed with immunoSEQ multiplex PCR; in TCRdb, only in-frame clones are kept and a portion is missing. That table supplies the V and J calls and clone size; D and trimming were determined from the DNA. The sample carries hundreds of thousands of clones, about 80% recorded once. The V gene is TRBV30, the J gene TRBJ2-2, with D possibly matching TRBD2 (5 bases). This sequence was found in a woman in her thirties or forties in good health. Some clones in this sample may be carry-over from other donors' samples. The source material was PBMCs. This CDR3 is CAWSRVGLYGELFF. In DNA form, the CDR3 reads TGTGCCTGGAGTCGGGTAGGGTTGTACGGGGAGTTGTTTTTT.